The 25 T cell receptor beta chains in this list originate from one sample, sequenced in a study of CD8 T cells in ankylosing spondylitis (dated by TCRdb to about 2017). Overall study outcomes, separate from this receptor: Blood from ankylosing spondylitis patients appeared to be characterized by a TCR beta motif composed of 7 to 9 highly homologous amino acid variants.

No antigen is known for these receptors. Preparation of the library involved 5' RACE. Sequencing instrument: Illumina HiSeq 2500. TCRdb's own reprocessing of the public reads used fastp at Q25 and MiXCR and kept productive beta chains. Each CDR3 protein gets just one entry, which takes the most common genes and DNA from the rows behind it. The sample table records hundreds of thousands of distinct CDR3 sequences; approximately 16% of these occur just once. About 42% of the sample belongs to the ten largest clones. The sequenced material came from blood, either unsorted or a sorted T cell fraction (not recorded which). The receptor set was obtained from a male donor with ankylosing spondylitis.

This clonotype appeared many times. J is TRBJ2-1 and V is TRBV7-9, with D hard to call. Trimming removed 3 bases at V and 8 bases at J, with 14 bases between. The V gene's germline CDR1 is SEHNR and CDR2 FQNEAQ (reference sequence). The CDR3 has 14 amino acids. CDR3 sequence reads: CASSLIDIRDEQFF. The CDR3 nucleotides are TGTGCCAGCAGCTTGATTGACATACGCGATGAGCAGTTCTTC.

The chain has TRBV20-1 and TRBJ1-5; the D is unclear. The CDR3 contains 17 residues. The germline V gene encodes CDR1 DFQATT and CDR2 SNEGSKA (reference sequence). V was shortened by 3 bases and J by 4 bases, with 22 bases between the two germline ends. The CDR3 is CSASGTEDVWSNQPQHF. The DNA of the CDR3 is TGCAGTGCTAGCGGCACAGAAGACGTCTGGAGTAATCAGCCCCAGCATTTT.

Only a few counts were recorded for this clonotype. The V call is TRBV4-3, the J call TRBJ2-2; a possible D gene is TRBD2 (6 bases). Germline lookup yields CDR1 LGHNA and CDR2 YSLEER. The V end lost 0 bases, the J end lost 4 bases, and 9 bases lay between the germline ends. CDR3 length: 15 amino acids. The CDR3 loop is CASSQDRAGTGELFF. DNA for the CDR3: TGCGCCAGCAGCCAAGATAGAGCGGGCACCGGGGAGCTGTTTTTT.

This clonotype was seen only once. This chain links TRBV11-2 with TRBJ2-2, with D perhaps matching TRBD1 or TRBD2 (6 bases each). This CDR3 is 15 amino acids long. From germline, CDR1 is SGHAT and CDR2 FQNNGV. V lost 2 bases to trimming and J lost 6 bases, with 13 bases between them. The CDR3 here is CASSLTWGAAGELFF. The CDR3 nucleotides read TGTGCCAGCAGCTTAACTTGGGGGGCCGCCGGGGAGCTGTTTTTT.

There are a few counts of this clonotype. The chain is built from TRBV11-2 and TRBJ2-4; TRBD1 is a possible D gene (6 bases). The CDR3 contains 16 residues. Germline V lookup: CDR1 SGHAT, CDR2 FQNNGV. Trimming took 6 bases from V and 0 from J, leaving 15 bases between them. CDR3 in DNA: TGTGCCAGCAGTTTTGCCAGGGGCATAGCCAAAAACATTCAGTACTTC. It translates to CASSFARGIAKNIQYF.

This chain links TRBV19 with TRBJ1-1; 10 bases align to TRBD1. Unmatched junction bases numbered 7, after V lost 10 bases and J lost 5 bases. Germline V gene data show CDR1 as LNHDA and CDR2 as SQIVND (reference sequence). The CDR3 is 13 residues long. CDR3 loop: CAIGTGDLTEAFF. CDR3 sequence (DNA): TGTGCCATCGGGACAGGGGATTTAACTGAAGCTTTCTTT.

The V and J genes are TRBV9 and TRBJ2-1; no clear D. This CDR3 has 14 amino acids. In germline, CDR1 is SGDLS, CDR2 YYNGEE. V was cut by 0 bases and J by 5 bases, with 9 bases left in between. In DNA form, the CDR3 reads TGTGCCAGCAGCGTAGCGGGCTCGAACAATGAGCAGTTCTTC. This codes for CASSVAGSNNEQFF. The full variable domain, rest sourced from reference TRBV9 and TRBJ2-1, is DSGVTQTPKHLITATGQRVTLRCSPRSGDLSVYWYQQSLDQGLQFLIQYYNGEERAKGNILERFSAQQFPDLHSELNLSSLELGDSALYFCASSVAGSNNEQFFGPGTRLTVL.

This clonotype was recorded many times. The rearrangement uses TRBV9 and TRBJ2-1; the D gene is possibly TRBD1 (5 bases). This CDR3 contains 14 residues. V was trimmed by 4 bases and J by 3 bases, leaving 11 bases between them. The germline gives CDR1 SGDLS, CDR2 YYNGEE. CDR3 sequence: CASSSDSLYNEQFF. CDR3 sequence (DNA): TGTGCCAGCAGCTCAGACAGTCTCTACAATGAGCAGTTCTTC.

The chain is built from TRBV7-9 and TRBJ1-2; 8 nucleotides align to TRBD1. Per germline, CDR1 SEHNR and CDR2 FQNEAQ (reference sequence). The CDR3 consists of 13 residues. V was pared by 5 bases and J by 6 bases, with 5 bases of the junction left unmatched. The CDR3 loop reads CASSPPGGDGYTF. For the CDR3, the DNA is TGTGCCAGCAGCCCGCCAGGGGGCGATGGCTACACCTTC.

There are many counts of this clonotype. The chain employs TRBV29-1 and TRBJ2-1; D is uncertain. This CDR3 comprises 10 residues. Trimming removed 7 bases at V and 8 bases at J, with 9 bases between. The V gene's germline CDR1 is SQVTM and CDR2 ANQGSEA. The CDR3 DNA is TGCAGCGCCGCTGCGGATGAGCAGTTCTTC. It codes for CSAAADEQFF.

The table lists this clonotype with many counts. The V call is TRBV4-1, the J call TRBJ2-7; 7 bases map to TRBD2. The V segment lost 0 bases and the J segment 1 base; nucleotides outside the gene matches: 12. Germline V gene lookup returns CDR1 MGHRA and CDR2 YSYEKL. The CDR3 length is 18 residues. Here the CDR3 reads CASSQEAGSGLTSYEQYF. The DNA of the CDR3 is TGCGCCAGCAGCCAAGAAGCGGGGTCGGGACTAACATCCTACGAGCAGTACTTC.

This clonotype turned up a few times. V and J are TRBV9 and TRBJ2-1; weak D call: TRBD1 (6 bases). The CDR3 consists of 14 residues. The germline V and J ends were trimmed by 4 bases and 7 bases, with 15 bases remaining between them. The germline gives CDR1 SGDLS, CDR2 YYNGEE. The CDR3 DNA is TGTGCCAGCAGCCCCGGGACACCCTGGAATGAGCAGTTCTTC. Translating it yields CASSPGTPWNEQFF.

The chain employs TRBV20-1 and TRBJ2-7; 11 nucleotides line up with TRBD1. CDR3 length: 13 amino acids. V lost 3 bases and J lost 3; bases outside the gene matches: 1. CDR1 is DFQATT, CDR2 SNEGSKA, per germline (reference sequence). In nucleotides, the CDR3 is TGCAGTGCTAGGGGACAGGGGGTCTACGAGCAGTACTTC. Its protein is CSARGQGVYEQYF.

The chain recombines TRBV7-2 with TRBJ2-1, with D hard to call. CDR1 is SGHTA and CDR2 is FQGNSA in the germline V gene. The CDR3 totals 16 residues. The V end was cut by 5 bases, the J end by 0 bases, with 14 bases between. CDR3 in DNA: TGTGCCAGCAGCCCCATGACTGGCAGCTCCTACAATGAGCAGTTCTTC. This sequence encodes CASSPMTGSSYNEQFF.

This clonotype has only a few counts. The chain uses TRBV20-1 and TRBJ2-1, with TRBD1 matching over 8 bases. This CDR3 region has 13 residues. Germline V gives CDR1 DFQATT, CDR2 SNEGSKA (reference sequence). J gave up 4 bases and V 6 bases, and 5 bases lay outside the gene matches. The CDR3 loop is CSADRETYNEQFF. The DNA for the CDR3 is TGCAGTGCGGACAGGGAGACTTACAATGAGCAGTTCTTC.

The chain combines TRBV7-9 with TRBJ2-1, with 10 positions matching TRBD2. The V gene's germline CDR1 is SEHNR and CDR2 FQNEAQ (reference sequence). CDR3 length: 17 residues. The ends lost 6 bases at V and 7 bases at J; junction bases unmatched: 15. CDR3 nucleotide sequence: TGTGCCAGCAGTTACACCAAAGCGGGGGGGCCGAGGAATGAGCAGTTCTTC. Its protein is CASSYTKAGGPRNEQFF.

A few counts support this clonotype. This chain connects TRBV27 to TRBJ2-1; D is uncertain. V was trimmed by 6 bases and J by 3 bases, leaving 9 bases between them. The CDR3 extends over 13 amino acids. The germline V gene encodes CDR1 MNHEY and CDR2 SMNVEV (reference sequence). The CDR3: CASSPDFYNEQFF. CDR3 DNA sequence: TGTGCCAGCAGCCCCGATTTCTACAATGAGCAGTTCTTC.

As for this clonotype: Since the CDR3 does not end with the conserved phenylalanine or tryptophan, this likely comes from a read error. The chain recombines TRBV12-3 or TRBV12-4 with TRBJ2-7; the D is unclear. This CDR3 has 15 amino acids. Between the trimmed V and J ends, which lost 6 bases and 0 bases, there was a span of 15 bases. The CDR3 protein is CASRPPRSNSYEQYL. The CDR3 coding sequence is TGTGCCAGCAGACCCCCCAGGAGTAACTCCTACGAGCAGTACTTA.

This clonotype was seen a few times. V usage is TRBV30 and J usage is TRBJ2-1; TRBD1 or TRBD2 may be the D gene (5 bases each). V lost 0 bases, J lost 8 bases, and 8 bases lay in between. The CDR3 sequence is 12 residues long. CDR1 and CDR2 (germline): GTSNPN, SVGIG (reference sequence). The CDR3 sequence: CAWSVMGDEQFF. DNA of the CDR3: TGTGCCTGGAGTGTCATGGGGGATGAGCAGTTCTTC.

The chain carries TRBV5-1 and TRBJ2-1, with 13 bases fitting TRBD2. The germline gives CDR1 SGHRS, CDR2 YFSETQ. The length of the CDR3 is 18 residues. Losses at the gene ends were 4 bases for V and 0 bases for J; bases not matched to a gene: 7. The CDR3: CASSPGTSGESSYNEQFF. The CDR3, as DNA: TGCGCCAGCAGCCCCGGGACTAGCGGGGAGAGCTCCTACAATGAGCAGTTCTTC.

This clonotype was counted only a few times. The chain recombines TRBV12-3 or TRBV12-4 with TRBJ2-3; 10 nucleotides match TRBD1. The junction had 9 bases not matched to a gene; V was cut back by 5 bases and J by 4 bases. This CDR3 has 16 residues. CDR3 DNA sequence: TGTGCCAGCAGTGGACAGGGGGTGTCCTACGCAGATACGCAGTATTTT. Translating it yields CASSGQGVSYADTQYF.

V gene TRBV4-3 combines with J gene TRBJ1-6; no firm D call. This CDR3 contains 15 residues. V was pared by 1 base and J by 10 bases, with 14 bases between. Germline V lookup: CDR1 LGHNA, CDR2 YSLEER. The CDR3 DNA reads TGCGCCAGCAGCCAAGCGGAGGGCCAATTGTCACCCCTCCACTTT. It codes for CASSQAEGQLSPLHF.

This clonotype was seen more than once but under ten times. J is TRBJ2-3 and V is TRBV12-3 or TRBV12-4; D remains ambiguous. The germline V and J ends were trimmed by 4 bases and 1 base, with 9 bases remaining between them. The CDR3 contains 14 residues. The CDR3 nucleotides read TGTGCCAGCAGTTCTCATGGGGGCACAGATACGCAGTATTTT. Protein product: CASSSHGGTDTQYF.

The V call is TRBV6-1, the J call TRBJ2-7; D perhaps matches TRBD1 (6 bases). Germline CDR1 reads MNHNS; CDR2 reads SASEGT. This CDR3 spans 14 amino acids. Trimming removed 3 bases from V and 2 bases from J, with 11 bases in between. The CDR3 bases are TGTGCCAGCAGTGACCAGGGGCACACCTACGAGCAGTACTTC. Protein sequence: CASSDQGHTYEQYF.

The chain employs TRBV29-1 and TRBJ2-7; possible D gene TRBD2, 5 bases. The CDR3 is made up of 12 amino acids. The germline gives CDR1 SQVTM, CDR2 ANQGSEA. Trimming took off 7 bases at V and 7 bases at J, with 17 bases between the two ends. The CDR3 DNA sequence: TGCAGCGCCGGACGAGGAGGTTGGGAGCAGTACTTC. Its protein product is CSAGRGGWEQYF.